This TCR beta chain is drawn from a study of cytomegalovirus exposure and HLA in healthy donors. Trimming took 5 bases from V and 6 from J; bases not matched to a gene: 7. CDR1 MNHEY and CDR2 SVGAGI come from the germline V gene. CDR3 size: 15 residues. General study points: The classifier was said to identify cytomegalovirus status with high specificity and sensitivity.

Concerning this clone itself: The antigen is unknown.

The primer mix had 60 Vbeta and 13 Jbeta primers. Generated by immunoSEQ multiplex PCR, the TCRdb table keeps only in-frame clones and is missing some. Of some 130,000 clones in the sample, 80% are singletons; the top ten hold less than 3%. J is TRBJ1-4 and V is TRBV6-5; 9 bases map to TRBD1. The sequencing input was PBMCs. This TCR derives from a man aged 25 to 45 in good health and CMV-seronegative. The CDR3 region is CASSQTGGDHEKLFF. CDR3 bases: TGTGCCAGCAGTCAGACAGGGGGTGATCATGAAAAACTGTTTTTT.